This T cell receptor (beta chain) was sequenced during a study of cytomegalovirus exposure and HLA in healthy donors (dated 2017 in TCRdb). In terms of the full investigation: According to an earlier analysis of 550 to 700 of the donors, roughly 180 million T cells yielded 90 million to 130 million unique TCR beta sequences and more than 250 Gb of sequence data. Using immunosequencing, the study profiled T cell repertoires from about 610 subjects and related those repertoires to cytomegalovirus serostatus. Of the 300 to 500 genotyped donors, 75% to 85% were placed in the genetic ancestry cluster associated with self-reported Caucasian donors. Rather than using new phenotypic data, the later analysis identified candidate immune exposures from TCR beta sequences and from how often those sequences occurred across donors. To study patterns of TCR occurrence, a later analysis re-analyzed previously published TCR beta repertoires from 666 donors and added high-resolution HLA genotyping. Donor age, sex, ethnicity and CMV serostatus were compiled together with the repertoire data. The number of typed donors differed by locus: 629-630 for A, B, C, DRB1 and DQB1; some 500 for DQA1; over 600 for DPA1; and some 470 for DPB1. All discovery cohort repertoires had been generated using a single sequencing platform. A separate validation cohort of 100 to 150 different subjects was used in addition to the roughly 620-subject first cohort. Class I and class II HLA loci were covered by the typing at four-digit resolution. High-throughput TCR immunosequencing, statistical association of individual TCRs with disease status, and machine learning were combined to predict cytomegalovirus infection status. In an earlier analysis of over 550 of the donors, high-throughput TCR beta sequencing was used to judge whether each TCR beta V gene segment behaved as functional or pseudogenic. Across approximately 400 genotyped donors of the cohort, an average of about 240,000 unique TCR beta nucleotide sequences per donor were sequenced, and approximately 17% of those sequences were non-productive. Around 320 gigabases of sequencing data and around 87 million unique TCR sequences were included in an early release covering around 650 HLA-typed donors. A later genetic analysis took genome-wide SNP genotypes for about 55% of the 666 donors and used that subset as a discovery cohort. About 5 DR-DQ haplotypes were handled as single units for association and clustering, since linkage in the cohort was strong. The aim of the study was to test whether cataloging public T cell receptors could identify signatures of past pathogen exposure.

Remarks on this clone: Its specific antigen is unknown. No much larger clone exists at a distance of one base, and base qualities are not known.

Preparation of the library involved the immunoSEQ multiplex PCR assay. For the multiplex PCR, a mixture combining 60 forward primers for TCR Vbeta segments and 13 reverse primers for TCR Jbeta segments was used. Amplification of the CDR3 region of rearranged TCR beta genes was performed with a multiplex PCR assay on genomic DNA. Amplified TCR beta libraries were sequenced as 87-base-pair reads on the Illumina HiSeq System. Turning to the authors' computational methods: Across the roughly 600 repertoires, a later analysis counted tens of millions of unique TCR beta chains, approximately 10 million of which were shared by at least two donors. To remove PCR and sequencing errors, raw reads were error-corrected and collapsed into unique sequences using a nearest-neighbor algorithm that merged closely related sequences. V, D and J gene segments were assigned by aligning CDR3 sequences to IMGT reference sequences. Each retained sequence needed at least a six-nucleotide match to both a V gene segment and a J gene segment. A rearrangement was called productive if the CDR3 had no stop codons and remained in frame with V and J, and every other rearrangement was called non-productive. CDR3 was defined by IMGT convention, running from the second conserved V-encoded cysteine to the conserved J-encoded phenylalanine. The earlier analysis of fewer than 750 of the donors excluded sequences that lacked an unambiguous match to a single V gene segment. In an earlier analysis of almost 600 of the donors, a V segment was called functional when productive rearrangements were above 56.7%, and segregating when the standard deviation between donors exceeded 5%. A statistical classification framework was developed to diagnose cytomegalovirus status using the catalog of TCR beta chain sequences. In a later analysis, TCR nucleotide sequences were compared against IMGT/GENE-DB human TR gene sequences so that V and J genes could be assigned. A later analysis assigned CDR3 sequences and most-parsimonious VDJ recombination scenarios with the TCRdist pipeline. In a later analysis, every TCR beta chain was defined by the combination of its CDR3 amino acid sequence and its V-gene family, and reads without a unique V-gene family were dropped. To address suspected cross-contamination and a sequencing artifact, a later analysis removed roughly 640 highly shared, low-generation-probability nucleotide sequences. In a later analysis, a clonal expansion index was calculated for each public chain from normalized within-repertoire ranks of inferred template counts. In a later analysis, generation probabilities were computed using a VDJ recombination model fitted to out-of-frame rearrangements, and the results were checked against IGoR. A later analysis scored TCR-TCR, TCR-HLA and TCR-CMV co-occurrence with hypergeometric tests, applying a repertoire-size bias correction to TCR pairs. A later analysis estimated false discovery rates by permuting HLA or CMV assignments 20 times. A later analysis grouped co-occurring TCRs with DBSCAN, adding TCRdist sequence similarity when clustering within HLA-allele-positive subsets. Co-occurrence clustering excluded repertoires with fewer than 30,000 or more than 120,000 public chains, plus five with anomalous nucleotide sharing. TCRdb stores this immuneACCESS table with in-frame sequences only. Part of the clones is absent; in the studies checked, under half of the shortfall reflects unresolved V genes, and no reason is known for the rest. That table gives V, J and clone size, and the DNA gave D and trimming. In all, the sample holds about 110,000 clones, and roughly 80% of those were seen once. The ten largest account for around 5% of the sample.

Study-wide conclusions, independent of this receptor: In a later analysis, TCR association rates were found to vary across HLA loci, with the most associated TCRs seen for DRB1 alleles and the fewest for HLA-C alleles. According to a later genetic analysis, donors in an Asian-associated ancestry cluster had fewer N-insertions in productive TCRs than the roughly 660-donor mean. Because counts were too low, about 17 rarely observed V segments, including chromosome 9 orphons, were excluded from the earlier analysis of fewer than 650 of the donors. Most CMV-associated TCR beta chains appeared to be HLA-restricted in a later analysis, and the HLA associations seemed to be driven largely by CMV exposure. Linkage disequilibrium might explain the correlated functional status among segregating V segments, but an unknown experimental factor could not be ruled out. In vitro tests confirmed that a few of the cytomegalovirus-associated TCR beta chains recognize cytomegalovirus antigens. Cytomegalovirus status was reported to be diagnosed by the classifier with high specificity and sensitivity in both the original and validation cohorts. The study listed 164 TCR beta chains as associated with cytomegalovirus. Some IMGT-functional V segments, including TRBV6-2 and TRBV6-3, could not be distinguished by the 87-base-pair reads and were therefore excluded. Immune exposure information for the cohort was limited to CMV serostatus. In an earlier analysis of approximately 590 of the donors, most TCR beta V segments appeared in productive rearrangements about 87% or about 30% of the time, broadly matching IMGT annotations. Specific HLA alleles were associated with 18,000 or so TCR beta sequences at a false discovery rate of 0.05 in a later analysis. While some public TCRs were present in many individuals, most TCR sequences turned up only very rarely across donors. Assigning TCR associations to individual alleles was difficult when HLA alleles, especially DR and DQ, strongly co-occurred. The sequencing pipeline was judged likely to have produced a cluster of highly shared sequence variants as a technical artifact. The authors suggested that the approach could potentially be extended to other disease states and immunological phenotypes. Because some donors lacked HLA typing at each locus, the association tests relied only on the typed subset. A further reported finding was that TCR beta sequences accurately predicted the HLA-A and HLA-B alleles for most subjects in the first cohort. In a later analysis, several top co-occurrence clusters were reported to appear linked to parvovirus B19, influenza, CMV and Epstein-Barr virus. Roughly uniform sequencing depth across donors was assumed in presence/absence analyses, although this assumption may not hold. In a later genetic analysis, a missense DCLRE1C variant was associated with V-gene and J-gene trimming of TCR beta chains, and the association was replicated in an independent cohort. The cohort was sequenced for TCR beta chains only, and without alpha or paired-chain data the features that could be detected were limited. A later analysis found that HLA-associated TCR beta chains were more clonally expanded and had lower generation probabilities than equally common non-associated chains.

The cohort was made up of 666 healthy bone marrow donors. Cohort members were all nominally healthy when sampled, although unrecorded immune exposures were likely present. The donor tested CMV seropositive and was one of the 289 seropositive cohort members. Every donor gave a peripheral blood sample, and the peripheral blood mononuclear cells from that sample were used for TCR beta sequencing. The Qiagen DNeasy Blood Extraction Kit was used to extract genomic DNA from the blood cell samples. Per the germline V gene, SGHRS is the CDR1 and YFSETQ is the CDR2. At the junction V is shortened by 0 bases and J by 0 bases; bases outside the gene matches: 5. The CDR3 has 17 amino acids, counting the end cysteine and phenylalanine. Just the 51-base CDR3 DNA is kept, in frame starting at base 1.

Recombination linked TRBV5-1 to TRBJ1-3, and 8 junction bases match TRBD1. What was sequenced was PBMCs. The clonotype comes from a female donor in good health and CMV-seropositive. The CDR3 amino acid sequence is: CASSLGQGIYSGNTIYF. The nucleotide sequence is TGCGCCAGCAGCTTGGGACAGGGGATCTACTCTGGAAACACCATATATTTT.